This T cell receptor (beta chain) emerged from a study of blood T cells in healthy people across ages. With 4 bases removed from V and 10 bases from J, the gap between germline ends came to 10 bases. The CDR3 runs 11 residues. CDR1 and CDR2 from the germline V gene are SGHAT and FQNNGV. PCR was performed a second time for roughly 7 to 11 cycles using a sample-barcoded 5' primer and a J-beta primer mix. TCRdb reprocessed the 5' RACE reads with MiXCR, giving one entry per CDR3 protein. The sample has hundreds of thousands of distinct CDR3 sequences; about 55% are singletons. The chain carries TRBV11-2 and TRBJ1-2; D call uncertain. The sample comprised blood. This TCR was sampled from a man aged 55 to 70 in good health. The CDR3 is CASSSRSDYTF. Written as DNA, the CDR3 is TGTGCCAGCAGCTCCCGATCGGACTACACCTTC.